This entry describes one TCR beta chain. The target antigen is unknown. These data belong to a study of OX40 agonist ivuxolimab in advanced cancers. Whole-study results and caveats: The study did not work out the antigen specificity of the expanded peripheral T cells.

Assay: immunoSEQ multiplex PCR; the TCRdb copy retains only in-frame clones and omits some. The data show tens of thousands of clones, 89% seen once. The sequence was obtained from an adult with an advanced solid tumor such as melanoma, head and neck, liver or kidney cancer. Source: CD4+ or CD8+ T cells sorted from blood, taken in a trial of the OX40 agonist ivuxolimab.

CDR3 in DNA: TGTGCCAGCAGTCCCCACACGAGTTTGGGCTACACCTTC. Encoded protein: CASSPHTSLGYTF. J is TRBJ1-2 and V is TRBV6-5, with no clear D. This CDR3 contains 13 residues. Germline assignment: CDR1 MNHEY and CDR2 SVGAGI. Trimming shortened V by 5 bases and J by 8 bases, and 15 bases separated the two germline ends.